This T cell receptor (beta chain) originates from a study of control samples from healthy donors and cancer patients. Clones were sequenced by immunoSEQ multiplex PCR, and TCRdb holds only the in-frame ones, with some missing. The sample records under 150,000 clones, about nine tenths being singletons. The V end was cut by 4 bases, the J end by 4 bases, with 11 bases between. The germline V gene encodes CDR1 SGHNT and CDR2 YYREEE (reference sequence). The CDR3 is 13 amino acids. This clonotype originated in a man aged 30 to 39 in good health. Sequenced input: blood. The rearrangement joins TRBV5-4 to TRBJ1-2; TRBD1 might be the D (5 bases). The CDR3 sequence is CASSLKGTYGYTF. Here the CDR3 DNA reads TGTGCCAGCAGCCTAAAGGGGACCTATGGCTACACCTTC. Combining the CDR3 with reference TRBV5-4 and TRBJ1-2 gives the whole variable domain ETGVTQSPTHLIKTRGQQVTLRCSSQSGHNTVSWYQQALGQGPQFIFQYYREEENGRGNFPPRFSGLQFPNYSSELNVNALELDDSALYLCASSLKGTYGYTFGSGTRLTVV.